The TCR beta chain described here comes from a study of T cells in Graves' hyperthyroidism and ophthalmopathy. Overall study results and limits: The model foresaw ophthalmopathy a median about 6.5 months prior to onset.

Using RNA transcripts as the source, TCR beta CDR3 regions were amplified. In the first-round RT-PCR of the TCR CDR3, the HTBI primer set was used. TCRdb passed the multiplex PCR reads through MiXCR, listing each CDR3 protein once. The sample carries roughly 500,000 distinct CDR3 sequences, 15% to 20% recorded once. The table lists this clonotype with many counts. What it recognizes is unknown. At one end, the junction sequence differs from germline, possibly due to a read error. The CDR3 extends over 16 amino acids. Germline V lookup: CDR1 MNHNS, CDR2 SASEGT. Each ophthalmopathy patient scored at least 3 on the Clinical Activity Score and at least 4 on NOSPECS grade, with duration under 3 months.

Material: blood. This sequence was found in a woman in her thirties with Graves' ophthalmopathy. The chain has TRBV6-1 and TRBJ2-7; possible D gene TRBD1, 5 bases. CDR3 sequence: CANSRTTGPKRYEQYF. DNA of the CDR3: TGTGCCAACAGTCGTACAACAGGCCCCAAAAGGTACGAGCAGTACTTC.